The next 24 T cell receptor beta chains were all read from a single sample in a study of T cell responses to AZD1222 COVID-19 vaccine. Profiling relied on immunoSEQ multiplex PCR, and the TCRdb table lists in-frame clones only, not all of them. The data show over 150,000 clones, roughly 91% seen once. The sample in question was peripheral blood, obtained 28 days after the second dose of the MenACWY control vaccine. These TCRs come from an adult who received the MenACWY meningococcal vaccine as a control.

The CDR3 DNA reads as TGTGCCAGCAGCGACCTCCGCGGCTACACCTTC. This sequence encodes CASSDLRGYTF. The chain recombines TRBV28 with TRBJ1-2; D call uncertain. Per the germline V gene, CDR1 is MDHEN and CDR2 is SYDVKM. Trimming took off 6 bases at V and 8 bases at J, with 10 bases between the two ends. This CDR3 has 11 amino acids.

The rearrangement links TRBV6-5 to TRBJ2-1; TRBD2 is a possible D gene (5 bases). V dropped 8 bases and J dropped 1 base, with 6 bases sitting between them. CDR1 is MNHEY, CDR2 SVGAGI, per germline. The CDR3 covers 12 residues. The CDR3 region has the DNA TGTGCCAGCCGGGGTTCCTACAATGAGCAGTTCTTC. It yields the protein CASRGSYNEQFF.

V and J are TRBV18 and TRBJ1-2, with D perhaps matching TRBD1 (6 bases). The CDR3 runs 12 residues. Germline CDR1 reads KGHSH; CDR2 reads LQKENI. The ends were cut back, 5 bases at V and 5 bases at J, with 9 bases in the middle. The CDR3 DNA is TGTGCCAGCTCAATGGACAGATATGGCTACACCTTC. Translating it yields CASSMDRYGYTF.

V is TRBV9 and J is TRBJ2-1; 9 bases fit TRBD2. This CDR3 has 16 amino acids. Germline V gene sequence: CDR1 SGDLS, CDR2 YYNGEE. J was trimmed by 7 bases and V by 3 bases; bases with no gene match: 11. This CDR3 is CASSGLPAGGLNEQFF. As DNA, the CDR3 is TGTGCCAGCAGCGGACTGCCGGCGGGGGGGTTAAATGAGCAGTTCTTC.

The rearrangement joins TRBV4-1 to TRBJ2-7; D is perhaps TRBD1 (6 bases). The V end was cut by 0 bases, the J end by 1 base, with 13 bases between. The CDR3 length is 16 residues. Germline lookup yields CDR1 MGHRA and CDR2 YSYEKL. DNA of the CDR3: TGCGCCAGCAGCCAAGATCCCGGACAGCGATCCTACGAGCAGTACTTC. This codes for CASSQDPGQRSYEQYF.

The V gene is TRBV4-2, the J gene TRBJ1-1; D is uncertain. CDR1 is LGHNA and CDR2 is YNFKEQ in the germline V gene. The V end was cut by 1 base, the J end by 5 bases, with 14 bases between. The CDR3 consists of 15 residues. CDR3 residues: CASSQGLRSGTEAFF. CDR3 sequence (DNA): TGTGCCAGCAGCCAAGGTCTTCGGAGTGGAACTGAAGCTTTCTTT.

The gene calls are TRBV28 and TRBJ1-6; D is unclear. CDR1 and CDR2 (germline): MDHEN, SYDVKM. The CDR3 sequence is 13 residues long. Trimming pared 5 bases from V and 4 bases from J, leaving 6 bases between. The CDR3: CASSAQYNSPLHF. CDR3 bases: TGTGCCAGCAGTGCGCAGTATAATTCACCCCTCCACTTT.

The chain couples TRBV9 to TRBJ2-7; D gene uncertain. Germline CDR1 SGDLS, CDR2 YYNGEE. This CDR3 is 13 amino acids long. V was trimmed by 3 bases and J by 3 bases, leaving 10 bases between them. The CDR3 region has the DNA TGTGCCAGCAGCGCCTTGGTGGGCTACGAGCAGTACTTC. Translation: CASSALVGYEQYF.

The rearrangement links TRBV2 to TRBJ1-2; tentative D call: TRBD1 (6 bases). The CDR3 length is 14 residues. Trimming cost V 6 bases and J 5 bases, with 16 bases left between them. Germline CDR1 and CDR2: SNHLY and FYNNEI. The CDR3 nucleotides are TGTGCCAGCAGAGGGGACACCCTGGGATATGGCTACACCTTC. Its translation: CASRGDTLGYGYTF.

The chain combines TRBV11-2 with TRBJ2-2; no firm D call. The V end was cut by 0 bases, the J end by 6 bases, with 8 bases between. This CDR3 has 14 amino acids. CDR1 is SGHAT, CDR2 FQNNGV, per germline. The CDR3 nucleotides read TGTGCCAGCAGCTTAGACGTGAGGTCCGGGGAGCTGTTTTTT. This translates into CASSLDVRSGELFF.

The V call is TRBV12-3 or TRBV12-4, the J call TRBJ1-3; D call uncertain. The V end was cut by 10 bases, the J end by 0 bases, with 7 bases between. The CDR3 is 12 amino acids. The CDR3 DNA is TGTGCCATCTCCGTCTCTGGAAACACCATATATTTT. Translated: CAISVSGNTIYF.

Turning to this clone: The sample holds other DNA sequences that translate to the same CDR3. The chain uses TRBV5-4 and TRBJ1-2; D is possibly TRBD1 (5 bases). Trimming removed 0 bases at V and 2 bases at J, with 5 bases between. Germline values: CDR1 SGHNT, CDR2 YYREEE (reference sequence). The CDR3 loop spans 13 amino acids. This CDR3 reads CASSLDRNYGYTF. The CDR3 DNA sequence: TGTGCCAGCAGCTTGGACAGGAACTATGGCTACACCTTC. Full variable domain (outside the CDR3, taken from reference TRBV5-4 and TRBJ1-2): ETGVTQSPTHLIKTRGQQVTLRCSSQSGHNTVSWYQQALGQGPQFIFQYYREEENGRGNFPPRFSGLQFPNYSSELNVNALELDDSALYLCASSLDRNYGYTFGSGTRLTVV.

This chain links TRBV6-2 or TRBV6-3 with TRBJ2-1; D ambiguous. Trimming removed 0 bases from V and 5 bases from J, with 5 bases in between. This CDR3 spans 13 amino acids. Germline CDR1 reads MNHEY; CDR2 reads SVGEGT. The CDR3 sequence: CASSYSVHNEQFF. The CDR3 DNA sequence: TGTGCCAGCAGTTACTCGGTCCACAATGAGCAGTTCTTC.

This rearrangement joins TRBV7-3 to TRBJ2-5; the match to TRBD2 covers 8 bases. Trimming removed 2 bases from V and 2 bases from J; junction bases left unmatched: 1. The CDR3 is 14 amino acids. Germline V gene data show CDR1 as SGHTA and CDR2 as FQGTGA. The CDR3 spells CASSLAGGQETQYF. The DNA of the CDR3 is TGTGCCAGCAGCTTAGCGGGGGGTCAAGAGACCCAGTACTTC.

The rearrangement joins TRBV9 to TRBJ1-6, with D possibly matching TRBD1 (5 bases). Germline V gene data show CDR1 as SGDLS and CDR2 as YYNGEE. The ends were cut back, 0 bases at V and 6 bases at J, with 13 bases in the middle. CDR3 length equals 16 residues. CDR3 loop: CASSVAPQEANSPLHF. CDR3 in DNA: TGTGCCAGCAGCGTAGCCCCACAGGAGGCTAATTCACCCCTCCACTTT.

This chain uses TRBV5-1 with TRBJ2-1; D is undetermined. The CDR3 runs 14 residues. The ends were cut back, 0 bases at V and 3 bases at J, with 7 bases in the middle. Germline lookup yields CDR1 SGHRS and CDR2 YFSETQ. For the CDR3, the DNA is TGCGCCAGCAGCTTGGCTTCAAACTACAATGAGCAGTTCTTC. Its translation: CASSLASNYNEQFF.

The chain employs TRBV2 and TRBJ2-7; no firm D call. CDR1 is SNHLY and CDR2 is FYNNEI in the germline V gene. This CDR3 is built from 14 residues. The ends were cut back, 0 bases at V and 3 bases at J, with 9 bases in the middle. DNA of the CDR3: TGTGCCAGCAGTGAAGCGCGTCGGTACTACGAGCAGTACTTC. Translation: CASSEARRYYEQYF.

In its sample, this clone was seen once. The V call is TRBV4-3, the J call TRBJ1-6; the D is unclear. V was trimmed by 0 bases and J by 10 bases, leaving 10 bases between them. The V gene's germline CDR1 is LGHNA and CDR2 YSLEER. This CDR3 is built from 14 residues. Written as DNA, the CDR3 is TGCGCCAGCAGCCAAGAGGTCAGAAGCTCACCCCTCCACTTT. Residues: CASSQEVRSSPLHF.

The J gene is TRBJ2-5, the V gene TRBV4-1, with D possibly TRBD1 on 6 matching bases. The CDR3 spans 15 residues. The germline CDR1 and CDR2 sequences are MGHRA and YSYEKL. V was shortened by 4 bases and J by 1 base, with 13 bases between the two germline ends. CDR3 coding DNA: TGCGCCAGCAGCCCCACCCCGACAGGCCAAGAGACCCAGTACTTC. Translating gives CASSPTPTGQETQYF.

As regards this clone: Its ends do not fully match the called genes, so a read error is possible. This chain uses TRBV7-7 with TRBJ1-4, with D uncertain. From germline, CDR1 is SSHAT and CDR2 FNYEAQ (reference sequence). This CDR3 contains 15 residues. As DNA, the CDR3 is TGTGCTAGCAGCTTTGGCAGAGCAACTAATGAAAAACTGTTTTTT. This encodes CASSFGRATNEKLFF. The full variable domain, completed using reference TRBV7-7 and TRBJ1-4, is GAGVSQSPRYKVTKRGQDVTLRCDPISSHATLYWYQQALGQGPEFLTYFNYEAQPDKSGLPSDRFSAERPEGSISTLTIQRTEQRDSAMYRCASSFGRATNEKLFFGSGTQLSVL.

The CDR3 reads CATSKTGRPDTQYF. CDR3 DNA: TGTGCCACCAGCAAGACAGGCAGGCCAGATACGCAGTATTTT. The rearrangement uses TRBV15 and TRBJ2-3; D is perhaps TRBD1 (6 bases). CDR1 is LNHNV and CDR2 is YYDKDF in the germline V gene (reference sequence). Between the trimmed V and J ends, which lost 4 bases and 4 bases, there was a span of 12 bases. The CDR3 is made up of 14 amino acids.

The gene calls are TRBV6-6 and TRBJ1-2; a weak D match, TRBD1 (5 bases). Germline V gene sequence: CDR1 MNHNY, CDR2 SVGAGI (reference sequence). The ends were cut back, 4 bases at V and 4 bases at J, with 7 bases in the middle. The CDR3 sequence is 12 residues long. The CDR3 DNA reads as TGTGCCAGCAGTTCCGACAGCTATGGCTACACCTTC. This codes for CASSSDSYGYTF.

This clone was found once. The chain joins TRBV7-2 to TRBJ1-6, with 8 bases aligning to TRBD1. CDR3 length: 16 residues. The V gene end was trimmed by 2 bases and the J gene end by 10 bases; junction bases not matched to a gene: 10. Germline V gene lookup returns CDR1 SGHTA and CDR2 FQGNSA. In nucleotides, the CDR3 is TGTGCCAGCAGCTTACTCTTTCTGCAGGGGGCCTCACCCCTCCACTTT. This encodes CASSLLFLQGASPLHF. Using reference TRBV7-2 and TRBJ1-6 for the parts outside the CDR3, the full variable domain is GAGVSQSPSNKVTEKGKDVELRCDPISGHTALYWYRQSLGQGLEFLIYFQGNSAPDKSGLPSDRFSAERTGGSVSTLTIQRTQQEDSAVYLCASSLLFLQGASPLHFGNGTRLTVT.

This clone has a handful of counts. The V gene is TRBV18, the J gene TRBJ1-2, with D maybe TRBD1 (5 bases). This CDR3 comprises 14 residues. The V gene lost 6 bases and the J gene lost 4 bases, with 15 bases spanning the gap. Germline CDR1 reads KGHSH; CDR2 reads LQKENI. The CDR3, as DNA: TGTGCCAGCTCTCGGACGGGGGAGCGCTATGGCTACACCTTC. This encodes CASSRTGERYGYTF.